These 23 T cell receptor beta chains originate from one sample sequenced in a study of CXCR3-negative and CXCR3-positive naive CD8 T cells. Preparation of TRB cDNA libraries relied on 5' RACE carrying UMI labels. TCRdb reanalyzed the 5' RACE reads and collapses them to one entry per CDR3 protein, without DNA. Its table records around 120,000 distinct CDR3 sequences. Their cognate antigens are unknown. The study, taken as a whole, reports: Naive CXCR3-positive cells had TRB CDR3s more hydrophobic than those of CXCR3-negative naive cells.

The sample comprised naive CXCR3+ CD8+ T cells from blood. Subset of the sample: CD45RO-CCR7+CD27+CD95- naive CD8+ T cells expressing CXCR3 (TNR3+). These receptors were obtained from a human donor in good health. Some clones in this sample may be carry-over from other donors' samples.

The chain combines TRBV6-2 or TRBV6-3 with TRBJ1-5; TCRdb returns TRBD1, unconfirmable since there is no DNA. CDR3 length: 16 residues. CDR1 is MNHEY and CDR2 is SVGEGT in the germline V gene. The CDR3 sequence is CASSYGQPYSNQPQHF.

The chain uses TRBV10-2 and TRBJ2-2; with no DNA, the TCRdb D assignment of TRBD1 cannot be verified. This CDR3 spans 14 amino acids. The germline V gene has CDR1 WSHSY and CDR2 SAAADI. This chain's CDR3 is CASSGGGGTGELFF.

The J gene is TRBJ2-3, the V gene TRBV5-1. Germline V gene lookup returns CDR1 SGHRS and CDR2 YFSETQ. The CDR3 has 14 amino acids. The chain's CDR3 is CASSLVRMTDTQYF.

The rearrangement joins TRBV6-1 to TRBJ2-7. Germline V gives CDR1 MNHNS, CDR2 SASEGT. The CDR3 extends over 13 amino acids. This chain's CDR3 is CASSEGQAYEQYF.

The V and J genes are TRBV13 and TRBJ2-5. The CDR3 length is 14 residues. CDR1 and CDR2 from the germline V gene are PRHDT and FYEKMQ (reference sequence). CDR3 loop: CASSYLTDQETQYF.

The gene calls are TRBV7-2 and TRBJ2-3; the TRBD2 assignment by TCRdb is unverifiable without DNA. Germline V gene data show CDR1 as SGHTA and CDR2 as FQGNSA. This CDR3 has 15 amino acids. The CDR3 protein is CASSYVQRGADTQYF. Looking up the rest from reference TRBV7-2 and TRBJ2-3 gives the full variable domain: GAGVSQSPSNKVTEKGKDVELRCDPISGHTALYWYRQSLGQGLEFLIYFQGNSAPDKSGLPSDRFSAERTGGSVSTLTIQRTQQEDSAVYLCASSYVQRGADTQYFGPGTRLTVL.

This rearrangement joins TRBV9 to TRBJ2-2; TCRdb's D gene call, TRBD2, goes unchecked for lack of DNA. CDR3 length equals 15 residues. The germline CDR1 and CDR2 sequences are SGDLS and YYNGEE. CDR3 amino acids: CASSVGNSAGGELFF.

This sequence joins TRBV9 and TRBJ1-3. The CDR3 is 16 residues long. CDR1 is SGDLS, CDR2 YYNGEE, per germline. The CDR3 loop reads CASSASSGGTGNTIYF.

This rearrangement joins TRBV5-1 to TRBJ2-3; TCRdb outputs TRBD1, but without DNA this stays unchecked. The CDR3 has 15 amino acids. Germline assignment: CDR1 SGHRS and CDR2 YFSETQ. The chain's CDR3 is CASSLTGGIPDTQYF.

The chain uses TRBV19 and TRBJ2-1. The CDR3 consists of 16 residues. Germline values: CDR1 LNHDA, CDR2 SQIVND (reference sequence). CDR3 in amino acids: CASTLDRQNSYNEQFF.

The chain uses TRBV29-1 and TRBJ1-2. Germline loops: CDR1 SQVTM, CDR2 ANQGSEA. The CDR3 is 13 residues long. The chain's CDR3 is CSVVSPGLQGYTF. The complete variable domain, with remaining parts taken from reference TRBV29-1 and TRBJ1-2, reads SAVISQKPSRDICQRGTSLTIQCQVDSQVTMMFWYRQQPGQSLTLIATANQGSEATYESGFVIDKFPISRPNLTFSTLTVSNMSPEDSSIYLCSVVSPGLQGYTFGSGTRLTVV.

The chain has TRBV20-1 and TRBJ2-1. The V gene's germline CDR1 is DFQATT and CDR2 SNEGSKA (reference sequence). The CDR3 is 15 residues long. CDR3 loop: CSARVAESSYNEQFF.

The chain couples TRBV7-9 to TRBJ2-3; TCRdb's D call, TRBD2, is unchecked because there is no DNA. The CDR3 loop spans 15 amino acids. Looked up from germline, CDR1 is SEHNR and CDR2 is FQNEAQ (reference sequence). The CDR3: CASSGVADYTDTQYF.

This rearrangement joins TRBV7-9 to TRBJ1-5; TCRdb calls TRBD1, which cannot be checked without DNA. Germline CDR1 reads SEHNR; CDR2 reads FQNEAQ (reference sequence). This CDR3 is built from 15 residues. This CDR3 is CASSSGQGEAQPQHF.

The chain's CDR3 is CASSQVGLNTEAFF. V usage is TRBV4-2 and J usage is TRBJ1-1. Germline V gene data show CDR1 as LGHNA and CDR2 as YNFKEQ. The CDR3 extends over 14 amino acids.

CDR3 loop: CDSSLTRSETGGELFF. This sequence joins TRBV7-3 and TRBJ2-2. The CDR3 spans 16 residues. Germline lookup yields CDR1 SGHTA and CDR2 FQGTGA.

The J gene is TRBJ2-3, the V gene TRBV9; without DNA, the TCRdb call of TRBD1 cannot be checked. Per the germline V gene, CDR1 is SGDLS and CDR2 is YYNGEE. The CDR3 length is 19 residues. This CDR3 is CASSGRDRVYIIPTDTQYF.

The chain recombines TRBV23-1 with TRBJ1-6. Being an ORF, TRBV23-1 has a function that is uncertain. CDR3 length: 16 residues. The CDR3 region is CASSPERPIRRTPLHF.

The chain carries TRBV19 and TRBJ2-7; the D gene TCRdb calls, TRBD1, cannot be checked with no DNA. Germline lookup yields CDR1 LNHDA and CDR2 SQIVND (reference sequence). This CDR3 comprises 15 residues. CDR3 amino acids: CASSIAGAPIYEQYF.

This rearrangement joins TRBV12-3 or TRBV12-4 to TRBJ1-5; TCRdb lists TRBD1, though no DNA is available to test this call. The CDR3 consists of 15 residues. CDR3: CASSSTTGGNQLQHF.

This chain connects TRBV10-3 to TRBJ2-3; TCRdb picks TRBD1, but there is no DNA to check that call. The CDR3 covers 17 residues. CDR1 ENHRY and CDR2 SYGVKD come from the germline V gene. CDR3 sequence: CAISGWPAGGQRDTQYF.

This chain connects TRBV25-1 to TRBJ2-2; TCRdb proposes TRBD1, but this gene call is untestable without DNA. This CDR3 comprises 17 residues. CDR1 and CDR2 (germline): MGHDK, SYGVNS. The CDR3 sequence is CASSDTGDYLNTGELFF.

CDR3 sequence reads: CAWSGTRKETQYF. The chain links TRBV30 to TRBJ2-5; as DNA is missing, the TRBD2 call by TCRdb cannot be tested. This CDR3 is 13 amino acids long. Per the germline V gene, CDR1 is GTSNPN and CDR2 is SVGIG (reference sequence).